This T cell receptor (beta chain) was sequenced during a study of T cells after yellow fever vaccination. Via MiXCR, TCRdb re-called the 5' RACE reads, giving one row per CDR3 protein. The sample yields some 600,000 distinct CDR3 sequences, about a sixth seen once. J lost 12 bases, V lost 4 bases, and 6 bases had no gene match. CDR3 size: 12 residues. CDR1 and CDR2 from the germline V gene are MNHNY and SVGAGI (reference sequence). Only a few counts were recorded for this clonotype. This receptor was obtained from a man aged 18 to 35 who received the YFV17D yellow fever vaccine. This specimen was PBMCs, taken about 5 days after the first yellow fever vaccination. The chain couples TRBV6-6 to TRBJ2-1, with 7 bases that match TRBD2. CDR3 nucleotides: TGTGCCAGCAGTTCAGCGGGGAAGGGGCAGTTCTTC. Its protein product is CASSSAGKGQFF.